The 2 T cell receptor beta chains given below trace back to one sample, sequenced in a study of cytomegalovirus exposure and HLA in healthy donors. Profiling relied on immunoSEQ multiplex PCR, and the TCRdb table lists in-frame clones only, not all of them. The sample consists of under 400,000 clones, roughly 89% of them appearing once. The sample consisted of PBMCs. The receptor source for this set is a woman aged 18-29 years in good health and CMV-seronegative.

The gene calls are TRBV19 and TRBJ1-2; no clear D gene. The CDR3 sequence is 16 residues long. Germline lookup yields CDR1 LNHDA and CDR2 SQIVND (reference sequence). V shed 8 bases and J shed 0 bases, with 19 bases lying between them. CDR3 region: CASSSLSGDTNYGYTF. The CDR3 DNA sequence: TGTGCCAGTTCGAGCCTTTCAGGTGACACTAACTATGGCTACACCTTC.

This clone was seen only once. This chain links TRBV19 with TRBJ2-2; no definite D call. V lost 2 bases, J lost 4 bases, and 14 bases lay in between. The CDR3 spans 16 residues. The germline gives CDR1 LNHDA, CDR2 SQIVND (reference sequence). The CDR3 spells CASSIMADAFTGELFF. The CDR3 bases are TGTGCCAGTAGTATAATGGCAGATGCCTTCACCGGGGAGCTGTTTTTT.